The clone carrying this T cell receptor (beta chain) came up many times. In TCRdb, the RT-PCR reads were re-called with MiXCR into one record per CDR3 protein. The sample consists of 650,000 to 800,000 distinct CDR3 sequences, 11% to 15% of them appearing once. The CDR3 has 13 amino acids. CDR1 and CDR2 from the germline V gene are MNHEY and SVGAGI. The trim removed 7 bases at V and 1 base at J, leaving 3 bases unmatched. This chain links TRBV6-5 with TRBJ2-5, with TRBD1 identical over 7 bases. Sequencing used memory CD4+ T cells from blood. This TCR came from a female donor in good health, serving as a healthy control. In nucleotides, the CDR3 is TGTGCCAGCAAACGGACAGGCCAAGAGACCCAGTACTTC. This codes for CASKRTGQETQYF.